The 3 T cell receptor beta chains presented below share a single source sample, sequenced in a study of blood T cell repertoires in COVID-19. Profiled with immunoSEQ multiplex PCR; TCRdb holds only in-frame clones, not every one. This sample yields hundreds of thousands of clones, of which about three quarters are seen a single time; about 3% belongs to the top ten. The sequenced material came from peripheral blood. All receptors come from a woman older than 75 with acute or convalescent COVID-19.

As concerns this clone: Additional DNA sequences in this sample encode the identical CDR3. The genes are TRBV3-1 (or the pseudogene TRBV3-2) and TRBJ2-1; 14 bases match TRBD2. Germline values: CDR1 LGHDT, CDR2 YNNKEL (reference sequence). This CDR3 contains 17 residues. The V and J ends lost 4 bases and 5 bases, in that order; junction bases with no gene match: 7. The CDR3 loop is CASSPRLAGGPNNEQFF. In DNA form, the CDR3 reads TGTGCCAGCAGCCCCCGACTAGCGGGGGGGCCTAACAATGAGCAGTTCTTC.

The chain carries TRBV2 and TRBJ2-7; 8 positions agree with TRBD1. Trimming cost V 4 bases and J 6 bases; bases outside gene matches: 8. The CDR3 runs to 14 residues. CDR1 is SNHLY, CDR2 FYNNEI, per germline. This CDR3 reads CASSGENRGSEQYF. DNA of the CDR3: TGTGCCAGCAGTGGAGAAAACAGGGGGAGCGAGCAGTACTTC.

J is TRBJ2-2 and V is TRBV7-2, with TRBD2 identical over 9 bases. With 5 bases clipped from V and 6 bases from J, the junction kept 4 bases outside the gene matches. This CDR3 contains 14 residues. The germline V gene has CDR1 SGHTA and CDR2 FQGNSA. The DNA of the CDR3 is TGTGCCAGCAGCCCTGGGACTAGCTCCGGGGAGCTGTTTTTT. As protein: CASSPGTSSGELFF.